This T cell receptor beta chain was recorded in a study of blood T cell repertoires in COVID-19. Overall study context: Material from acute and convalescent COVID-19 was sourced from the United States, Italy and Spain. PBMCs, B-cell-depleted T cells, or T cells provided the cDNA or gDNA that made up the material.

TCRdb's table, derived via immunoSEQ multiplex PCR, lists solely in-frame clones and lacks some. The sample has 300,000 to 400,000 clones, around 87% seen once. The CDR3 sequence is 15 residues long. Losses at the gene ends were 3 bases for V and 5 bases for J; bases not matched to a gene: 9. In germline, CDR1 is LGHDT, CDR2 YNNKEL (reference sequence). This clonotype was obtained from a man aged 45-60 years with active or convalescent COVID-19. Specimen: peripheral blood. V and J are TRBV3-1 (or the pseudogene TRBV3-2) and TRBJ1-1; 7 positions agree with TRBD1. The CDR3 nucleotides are TGTGCCAGCAGCCACGCTCGACAGGGATGGACTGAAGCTTTCTTT. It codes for CASSHARQGWTEAFF.